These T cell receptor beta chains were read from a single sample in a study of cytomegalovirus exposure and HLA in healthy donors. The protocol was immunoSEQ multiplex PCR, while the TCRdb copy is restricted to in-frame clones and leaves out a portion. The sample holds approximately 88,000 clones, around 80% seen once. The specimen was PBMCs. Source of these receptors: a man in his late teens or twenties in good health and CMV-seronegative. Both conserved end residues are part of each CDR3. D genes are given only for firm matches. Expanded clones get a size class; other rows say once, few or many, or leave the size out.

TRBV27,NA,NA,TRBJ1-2,CATGPTGFGYTF,TGTGCCACCGGCCCCACAGGGTTTGGCTACACCTTC
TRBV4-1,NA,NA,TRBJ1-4,CASSLTGNEKLFF,TGCGCCAGCAGCCTCACGGGGAATGAAAAACTGTTTTTT
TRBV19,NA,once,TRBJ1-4,CASSTPTAKNEKLFF,TGTGCCAGTAGCACCCCGACAGCCAAAAATGAAAAACTGTTTTTT
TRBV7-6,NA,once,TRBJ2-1,CASSSRDNSYNEQFF,TGTGCCAGCAGCTCCCGGGACAACTCCTACAATGAGCAGTTCTTC
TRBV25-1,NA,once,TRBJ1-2,CASSESGFYGYTF,TGTGCCAGCAGTGAATCAGGGTTCTATGGCTACACCTTC
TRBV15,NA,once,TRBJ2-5,CATRTRVGGVQTQYF,TGTGCCACCAGGACCAGGGTGGGCGGGGTGCAGACCCAGTACTTC
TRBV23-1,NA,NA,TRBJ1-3,CASGRRGLRDRNTIYF,TGCGCCAGCGGAAGACGGGGACTTAGAGATAGAAACACCATATATTTT
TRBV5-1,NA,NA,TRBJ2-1,CASSLESGYNEQFF,TGCGCCAGCAGCTTGGAAAGCGGATACAATGAGCAGTTCTTC
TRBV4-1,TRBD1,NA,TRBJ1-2,CASSQQRQGNYGYTF,TGCGCCAGCAGCCAACAAAGACAGGGGAACTATGGCTACACCTTC
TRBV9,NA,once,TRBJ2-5,CASSGGQQETQYF,TGTGCCAGCAGCGGCGGACAGCAAGAGACCCAGTACTTC
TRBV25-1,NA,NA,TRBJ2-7,CASSETSQGWYEQYF,TGTGCCAGCAGTGAAACTTCCCAGGGTTGGTACGAGCAGTACTTC
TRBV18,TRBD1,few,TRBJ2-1,CASFTNEGGTGIVNEQFF,TGTGCCAGCTTCACCAATGAAGGCGGGACAGGCATCGTCAATGAGCAGTTCTTC
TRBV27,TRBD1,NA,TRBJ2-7,CASSTRDRSLGSYEQYF,TGTGCCAGCAGTACCCGGGACAGGTCTTTGGGCTCCTACGAGCAGTACTTC
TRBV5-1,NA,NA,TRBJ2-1,CASSLDLGGEQFF,TGCGCCAGCAGCTTAGATCTCGGGGGTGAGCAGTTCTTC
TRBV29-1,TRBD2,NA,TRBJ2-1,CSVVGGTGGIYNEQFF,TGCAGCGTTGTCGGGGGGACGGGGGGGATTTACAATGAGCAGTTCTTC
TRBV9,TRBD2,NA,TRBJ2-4,CASSDGGAEYIQYF,TGTGCCAGCAGCGACGGGGGGGCCGAGTACATTCAGTACTTC
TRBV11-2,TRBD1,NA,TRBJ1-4,CASSTRTGENEKLFF,TGTGCCAGCAGCACCCGGACAGGGGAAAATGAAAAACTGTTTTTT
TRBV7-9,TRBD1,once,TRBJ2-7,CASSWERDSWAEQYF,TGTGCCAGCAGCTGGGAAAGGGACAGTTGGGCCGAGCAGTACTTC
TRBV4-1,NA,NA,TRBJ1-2,CASSQEGSGSLYGYTF,TGCGCCAGCAGCCAAGAAGGATCCGGGTCGCTCTATGGCTACACCTTC
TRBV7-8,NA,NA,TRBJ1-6,CASSLALGANNSPLHF,TGTGCCAGCAGCTTAGCGCTAGGGGCCAATAATTCACCCCTCCACTTT
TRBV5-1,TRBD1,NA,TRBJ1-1,CASTDRVGTEAFF,TGCGCCAGCACGGACAGGGTGGGCACTGAAGCTTTCTTT
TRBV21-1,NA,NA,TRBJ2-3,CASSQVPGTEKTDTQYF,TGTGCCAGCAGCCAGGTCCCCGGGACAGAGAAAACAGATACGCAGTATTTT
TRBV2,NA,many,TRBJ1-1,CASRDMNTEAFF,TGTGCCAGCAGGGACATGAACACTGAAGCTTTCTTT
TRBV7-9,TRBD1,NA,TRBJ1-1,CSSRTGNTEAFF,TGTTCCAGCAGGACAGGCAACACTGAAGCTTTCTTT
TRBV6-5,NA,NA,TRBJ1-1,CASSAGANTEAFF,TGTGCCAGCAGTGCGGGGGCGAACACTGAAGCTTTCTTT
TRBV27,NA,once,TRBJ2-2,CASRAGRRASTGELFF,TGTGCCAGCAGGGCCGGTCGGAGGGCGAGCACCGGGGAGCTGTTTTTT
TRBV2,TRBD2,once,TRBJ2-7,CASSEFGLAVEYEQYF,TGTGCCAGCAGTGAATTCGGACTAGCGGTTGAATACGAGCAGTACTTC
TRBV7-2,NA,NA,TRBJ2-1,CASSLAQGTGQFF,TGTGCCAGCAGCTTAGCTCAGGGGACGGGGCAGTTCTTC
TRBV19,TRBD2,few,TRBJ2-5,CASSDVAGALVAQETQYF,TGTGCCAGTAGTGACGTAGCGGGGGCTCTAGTAGCACAAGAGACCCAGTACTTC
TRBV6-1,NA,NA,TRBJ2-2,CASSEPNTGELLF,TGTGCCAGCAGTGAACCCAACACCGGGGAGCTGCTTTTT
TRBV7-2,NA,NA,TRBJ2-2,CASSFATGNTGELFF,TGTGCCAGCAGCTTTGCGACGGGAAATACCGGGGAGCTGTTTTTT
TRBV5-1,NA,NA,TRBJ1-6,CASRGLERGGNSPLHF,TGCGCCAGCAGGGGGCTCGAGAGGGGAGGGAATTCACCCCTCCACTTT
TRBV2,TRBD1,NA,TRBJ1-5,CASSPDRALLNQPQHF,TGTGCCAGCAGTCCCGACAGGGCCCTCCTCAATCAGCCCCAGCATTTT
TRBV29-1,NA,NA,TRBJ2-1,CSVDSHNEQFF,TGCAGCGTTGATAGCCACAATGAGCAGTTCTTC
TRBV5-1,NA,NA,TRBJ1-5,CASSLDTGRQPQHF,TGCGCCAGCAGCTTGGACACCGGCAGGCAGCCCCAGCATTTT
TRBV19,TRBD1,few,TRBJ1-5,CASSARGPNQPQHF,TGTGCCAGTAGTGCCAGGGGGCCTAATCAGCCCCAGCATTTT
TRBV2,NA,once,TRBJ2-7,CASSTRGFEQYF,TGTGCCAGCAGCACACGGGGTTTCGAGCAGTACTTC
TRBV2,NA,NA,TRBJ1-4,CASSFWTEEKLFF,TGTGCCAGCAGCTTCTGGACAGAGGAAAAACTGTTTTTT
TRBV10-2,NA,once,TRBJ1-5,CASSESGTHLIQPQHF,TGCGCCAGCAGTGAGTCCGGGACTCACTTGATTCAGCCCCAGCATTTT
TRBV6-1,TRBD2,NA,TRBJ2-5,CASSLTSGGQETQYF,TGTGCCAGCAGCTTGACTAGCGGGGGCCAAGAGACCCAGTACTTC
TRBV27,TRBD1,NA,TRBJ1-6,CASSPTGDGNSPLHF,TGTGCCAGCAGTCCGACAGGGGACGGTAATTCACCCCTCCACTTT
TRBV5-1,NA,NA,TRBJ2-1,CASSWGSRGSYNEQFF,TGCGCCAGCAGCTGGGGATCCAGGGGATCCTACAATGAGCAGTTCTTC
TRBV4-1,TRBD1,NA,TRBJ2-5,CASSQPDRGGQETQYF,TGCGCCAGCAGCCAACCGGACAGGGGCGGGCAAGAGACCCAGTACTTC
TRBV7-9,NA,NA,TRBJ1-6,CSSSFGTEYMEPSPLHF,TGTTCCAGCAGCTTTGGTACGGAGTACATGGAACCGTCACCCCTCCACTTT
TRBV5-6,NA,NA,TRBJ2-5,CASSLEQGQGETQYF,TGTGCCAGCAGCTTGGAACAGGGCCAGGGGGAGACCCAGTACTTC
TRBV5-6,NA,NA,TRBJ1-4,CASSLTANEKLFF,TGTGCCAGCAGCCTTACAGCCAATGAAAAACTGTTTTTT
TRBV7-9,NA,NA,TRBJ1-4,CASSQGGQGTNEKLFF,TGTGCCAGCAGCCAAGGGGGTCAGGGAACTAATGAAAAACTGTTTTTT
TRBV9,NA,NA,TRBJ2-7,CASSVDRGSTYEQYF,TGTGCCAGCAGCGTAGATCGAGGGAGCACCTACGAGCAGTACTTC
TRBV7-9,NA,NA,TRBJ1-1,CASSSDPGRGAFF,TGTGCCAGCAGCTCGGACCCAGGGCGCGGAGCTTTCTTT
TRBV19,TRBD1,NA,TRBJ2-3,CASSRGQGRTDTQYF,TGTGCCAGTAGTAGGGGACAGGGCCGCACAGATACGCAGTATTTT
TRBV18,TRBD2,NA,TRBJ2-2,CASPGLAESANTGELFF,TGTGCCAGCCCCGGACTAGCGGAGTCCGCGAACACCGGGGAGCTGTTTTTT
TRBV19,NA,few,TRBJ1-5,CASSPGRFYSNQPQHF,TGTGCCAGTAGTCCAGGGCGATTCTATAGCAATCAGCCCCAGCATTTT